Listed below are T cell receptor beta chains from one sample, sequenced in a study of shared clonotypes between healthy human individuals. Libraries were prepared by immunoSEQ multiplex PCR; TCRdb keeps only in-frame clonotypes and omits some of them. The table shows approximately 2,200,000 clones, with under 95% occurring only once. Material: naive CD8+ T cells from PBMCs. The receptor set was obtained from a man between 18 and 35 years old in good health. Some clones in this sample may be carry-over from other donors' samples. Each CDR3 is given with its conserved first and last residue. A D gene is named only where the DNA matches it firmly. Rows may omit the clone size; those that give it use once, few, many or a size class.

CDR3 DNA	CDR3 protein	V gene	D gene	clone size	J gene
TGTGCCAGCAGCTCTTGGGACTCACTCTACGAGCAGTACTTC	CASSSWDSLYEQYF	TRBV7-8	.	.	TRBJ2-7
TGTGCCAGCAGTGAGGGGACTAGCGGGAGGTTCAAGGGACAAGAGACCCAGTACTTC	CASSEGTSGRFKGQETQYF	TRBV6-1	TRBD2	.	TRBJ2-5
TGTGCCAGCAGTAGAGCCGGGACAGAGAACACTGAAGCTTTCTTT	CASSRAGTENTEAFF	TRBV6-5	TRBD1	.	TRBJ1-1
TGTGCCAGCAGCTTAACGACGGGGAGCGGAGGCTCCTACAATGAGCAGTTCTTC	CASSLTTGSGGSYNEQFF	TRBV13	.	.	TRBJ2-1
TGTGCCAGCAGCGTAGAAGCCTTTACGGGCGAGCAGTACTTC	CASSVEAFTGEQYF	TRBV9	.	.	TRBJ2-7
TGTGCCAGCAGGGGGGGGTCTAGGGAGACCTACGAGCAGTACTTC	CASRGGSRETYEQYF	TRBV6-1	TRBD2	once	TRBJ2-7
TGTGCCAGCAGTTACTCGGTGGGGGGGAACCCCTACGAGCAGTACTTC	CASSYSVGGNPYEQYF	TRBV6-5	TRBD2	.	TRBJ2-7
TGTGCCAGCAGCTTGGTCCGGGCTGGAAACACCATATATTTT	CASSLVRAGNTIYF	TRBV5-6	.	once	TRBJ1-3
TGTGCCAGCAGCTTTGGTTTACTTGGGAGCTTGAGCTCCTACGAGCAGTACTTC	CASSFGLLGSLSSYEQYF	TRBV7-8	.	.	TRBJ2-7
TGTGCCAGCAGCCCCCTGACCCTGAGGGAGAGAGATACGCAGTATTTT	CASSPLTLRERDTQYF	TRBV4-2	.	.	TRBJ2-3
TGCAGCGTCTTAGGGGAGACCCAGTACTTC	CSVLGETQYF	TRBV29-1	.	.	TRBJ2-5
TGTGCCAGCAGCGTACAAAGTGGGAGCACAGATACGCAGTATTTT	CASSVQSGSTDTQYF	TRBV9	.	.	TRBJ2-3
TGTGCCAGCAGCTTAGGGACCACAACCTACGAGCAGTACTTC	CASSLGTTTYEQYF	TRBV7-9	.	.	TRBJ2-7
TGTGCCAGCAGTTTAACAGGGCTGAACTACGAGCAGTACTTC	CASSLTGLNYEQYF	TRBV28	.	.	TRBJ2-7
TGTGCCAGCAGCCCCATAGGGCCGATAAGTGAGCAGTTCTTC	CASSPIGPISEQFF	TRBV28	.	.	TRBJ2-1
TGTGCCAGCAGCAGGGACCCCCGGGGGCACCCCACAGATACGCAGTATTTT	CASSRDPRGHPTDTQYF	TRBV7-9	.	once	TRBJ2-3
TGTGCCACCCCGGGACTAGCGGGAGCGTTGGACACCGGGGAGCTGTTTTTT	CATPGLAGALDTGELFF	TRBV9	TRBD2	.	TRBJ2-2
TGTGCCAGCAGCTTAGGGTATGGGGGGTATGGCTACACCTTC	CASSLGYGGYGYTF	TRBV7-9	.	few	TRBJ1-2
TGTGCCAGCAGTGACAGAAACTACGAGCAGTACTTC	CASSDRNYEQYF	TRBV5-4	.	.	TRBJ2-7
TGTGCCAGCAGCGTAGGCGAGTATACTAGCACAGATACGCAGTATTTT	CASSVGEYTSTDTQYF	TRBV9	.	.	TRBJ2-3
TGTGCCAGTAGTAACCGTGGGACACCTCGGGGCGAGCAGTACTTC	CASSNRGTPRGEQYF	TRBV19	.	.	TRBJ2-7
TGTGCCAGCACCACCACGACTAGCGGGAGAGACGAGCAGTACTTC	CASTTTTSGRDEQYF	TRBV6-1	TRBD2	.	TRBJ2-7
TGTGCCAGCAGCCCGATTTTAGCGGGTACGCAGTATTTT	CASSPILAGTQYF	TRBV6-5	TRBD2	.	TRBJ2-3
TGTGCCAGCTCACCACGGGAAATGAGCAGAAATCAGCCCCAGCATTTT	CASSPREMSRNQPQHF	TRBV18	.	.	TRBJ1-5
TGTGCCAGCAGCTTTAGCGGGTATAGCTCCTACAATGAGCAGTTCTTC	CASSFSGYSSYNEQFF	TRBV9	TRBD2	.	TRBJ2-1
TGTGCCAGCAGCCGAATTCCCGGGACTAGCGGGAGAATAGATACGCAGTATTTT	CASSRIPGTSGRIDTQYF	TRBV14	TRBD2	.	TRBJ2-3
TGTGCCAGCAGTTCTTTGGGGACAGGGAGTCGCAATGAGCAGTTCTTC	CASSSLGTGSRNEQFF	TRBV27	TRBD1	.	TRBJ2-1
TGTGCCACCAGCAGAGATTCAGGGAGCTCCTACGAGCAGTACTTC	CATSRDSGSSYEQYF	TRBV15	.	once	TRBJ2-7
TGTGCCAGCAGCTTAGCGAGGTACACTCACCCCTACGAGCAGTACTTC	CASSLARYTHPYEQYF	TRBV7-8	.	.	TRBJ2-7
TGTGCCAGCAGAAGTGAATTGGGACTGTCTTACAATGAGCAGTTCTTC	CASRSELGLSYNEQFF	TRBV2	.	once	TRBJ2-1
TGTGCCAGCAGTGGATGGGGAAGGGGCGTTAGCGGGAGTTCTACCTATGAGCAGTTCTTC	CASSGWGRGVSGSSTYEQFF	TRBV2	TRBD2	.	TRBJ2-1
TGTGCCAGTAGTATCCCAGGACTAGCGGAGCAGTATTTT	CASSIPGLAEQYF	TRBV19	TRBD2	.	TRBJ2-3
TGTGCCAGCAGCCTCTTCCTCGGGCTAGCGGGAGGAAGTGAGCAGTTCTTC	CASSLFLGLAGGSEQFF	TRBV4-2	TRBD2	.	TRBJ2-1
TGTGCCAGCACCCTGGAGCGCCCGCCTTACAATGAGCAGTTCTTC	CASTLERPPYNEQFF	TRBV7-6	.	.	TRBJ2-1
TGTGCCAGGAGACTGCCGGGACAGGGGGTATACGAGCAGTACTTC	CARRLPGQGVYEQYF	TRBV19	TRBD1	.	TRBJ2-7
TGTGCCAGCAGTTTAGGGAGTCGACTCTACAATGAGCAGTTCTTC	CASSLGSRLYNEQFF	TRBV27	.	.	TRBJ2-1
TGCGCCAGCAGCCAAGAGTGGACGGGGAGGGCGGCAGATACGCAGTATTTT	CASSQEWTGRAADTQYF	TRBV4-3	TRBD2	.	TRBJ2-3
TGTGCCAGCAGTTCCCACGGGCCCCCAAACTATGGCTACACCTTC	CASSSHGPPNYGYTF	TRBV27	.	.	TRBJ1-2
TGTGCCAGCAGCTTAGTCTCGCCCGGGGAGCTGTTTTTT	CASSLVSPGELFF	TRBV7-9	.	.	TRBJ2-2
TGTGCCAGCAGCTTTGGGACAAGGCTTGGCTACACCTTC	CASSFGTRLGYTF	TRBV11-2	.	.	TRBJ1-2